The 29 T cell receptor beta chains below come from one sample, sequenced in a study of blood T cell repertoires in COVID-19. Generated by immunoSEQ multiplex PCR, the TCRdb table keeps only in-frame clones and is missing some. Of a few hundred thousand clones in the sample, 84% were seen once. Sequencing input: peripheral blood. The receptors come from a woman aged 40 to 50 who had recovered from COVID-19.

The chain links TRBV10-3 to TRBJ2-7, with 11 bases aligning to TRBD1. Germline loops: CDR1 ENHRY, CDR2 SYGVKD. V gave up 6 bases and J gave up 4 bases; unmatched junction bases: 8. The CDR3 is 15 residues long. CDR3 in amino acids: CAISEGGTGGYEQYF. The CDR3 DNA is TGTGCCATCAGCGAAGGAGGGACAGGGGGTTACGAGCAGTACTTC.

This chain uses TRBV18 with TRBJ2-7; a weak D match, TRBD1 (6 bases). The germline V and J ends were trimmed by 3 bases and 1 base, with 22 bases remaining between them. Germline CDR1 reads KGHSH; CDR2 reads LQKENI. The CDR3 spans 18 residues. The chain's CDR3 is CASSPNARQASSSYEQYF. CDR3 DNA sequence: TGTGCCAGCTCACCCAATGCAAGACAGGCCTCCTCTTCCTACGAGCAGTACTTC.

V is TRBV6-2 or TRBV6-3 and J is TRBJ2-6; D gene ambiguous. CDR1 is MNHEY and CDR2 is SVGEGT in the germline V gene. The CDR3 consists of 15 residues. V lost 6 bases and J 0 bases, leaving 9 bases between the germline ends. In DNA, the CDR3 is TGTGCCAGCAGCCATACACCCTCTGGGGCCAACGTCCTGACTTTC. Protein product: CASSHTPSGANVLTF.

The rearrangement joins TRBV19 to TRBJ1-2; D perhaps matches TRBD1 (6 bases). In germline, CDR1 is LNHDA, CDR2 SQIVND (reference sequence). The CDR3 extends over 14 amino acids. V lost 4 bases and J lost 6, with 15 bases in between. DNA for the CDR3: TGTGCCAGTAGTAGCTCACAGGGAACTCATGGCTACACCTTC. Its translation is CASSSSQGTHGYTF.

The chain couples TRBV20-1 to TRBJ1-2, with D possibly TRBD1 on 6 matching bases. CDR1 and CDR2 (germline): DFQATT, SNEGSKA (reference sequence). Trimming removed 3 bases at V and 8 bases at J, with 10 bases between. This CDR3 is built from 11 residues. The chain's CDR3 is CSARGTSGYTF. In DNA form, the CDR3 reads TGCAGTGCTAGGGGGACATCCGGCTACACCTTC.

The gene calls are TRBV7-2 and TRBJ2-2; D is unclear. Trimming took off 1 base at V and 5 bases at J, with 14 bases between the two ends. This CDR3 is built from 16 residues. CDR1 SGHTA and CDR2 FQGNSA come from the germline V gene. The CDR3 reads CASSLVPASATGELFF. DNA of the CDR3: TGTGCCAGCAGCTTAGTTCCTGCCAGCGCTACCGGGGAGCTGTTTTTT.

The rearrangement links TRBV18 to TRBJ1-6, with TRBD1 matching over 10 bases. The CDR3 runs to 15 residues. The germline V gene encodes CDR1 KGHSH and CDR2 LQKENI. V was clipped by 6 bases and J by 10 bases; unmatched bases: 9. The CDR3 loop is CASSPFDRGQSPLHF. CDR3 nucleotide sequence: TGTGCCAGCTCTCCGTTCGACAGGGGGCAATCACCCCTCCACTTT.

The chain links TRBV2 to TRBJ2-1, with unresolved D. V shed 5 bases and J shed 6 bases, with 11 bases lying between them. The CDR3 covers 13 residues. Germline loops: CDR1 SNHLY, CDR2 FYNNEI. The CDR3 region has the DNA TGTGCCAGCAGTCCTAACCTTAGCAATGAGCAGTTCTTC. Its protein is CASSPNLSNEQFF.

The chain joins TRBV18 to TRBJ1-5; D gene ambiguous. Germline CDR1 reads KGHSH; CDR2 reads LQKENI. The length of the CDR3 is 17 residues. The germline V and J ends were trimmed by 3 bases and 0 bases, with 15 bases remaining between them. DNA of the CDR3: TGTGCCAGCTCACCGGTTCGGGGAGGAGATAGCAATCAGCCCCAGCATTTT. It codes for CASSPVRGGDSNQPQHF.

The chain is built from TRBV6-1 and TRBJ2-5, with 11 bases matching TRBD2. Germline lookup yields CDR1 MNHNS and CDR2 SASEGT. The V segment lost 2 bases and the J segment 5 bases; nucleotides outside the gene matches: 1. The CDR3 loop spans 14 amino acids. The CDR3 is CASSELAGGETQYF. CDR3 DNA sequence: TGTGCCAGCAGTGAATTAGCGGGGGGGGAGACCCAGTACTTC.

This CDR3 is CASSPGQVPDTQYF. The CDR3 region has the DNA TGTGCCAGCAGCCCTGGACAGGTTCCAGATACGCAGTATTTT. The V and J genes are TRBV5-4 and TRBJ2-3; 7 positions match TRBD1. This CDR3 comprises 14 residues. From germline, CDR1 is SGHNT and CDR2 YYREEE (reference sequence). Trimming removed 4 bases from V and 4 bases from J; junction bases left unmatched: 6.

The J gene is TRBJ1-2, the V gene TRBV19; 8 positions match TRBD1. V shed 6 bases, J shed 3 bases, and the junction held 3 bases outside the gene matches. Germline V lookup: CDR1 LNHDA, CDR2 SQIVND (reference sequence). The CDR3 totals 13 residues. CDR3 nucleotides: TGTGCCAGTAGGGGACAGGACCACTATGGCTACACCTTC. Protein sequence: CASRGQDHYGYTF.

The chain combines TRBV7-2 with TRBJ2-1; TRBD2 matches at 12 bases. CDR1 and CDR2 from the germline V gene are SGHTA and FQGNSA. V shed 5 bases, J shed 5 bases, and the junction held 7 bases outside the gene matches. The CDR3 contains 16 residues. This CDR3 is CASSLRASGGDNEQFF. CDR3 sequence (DNA): TGTGCCAGCAGCCTTAGGGCTAGCGGGGGGGACAATGAGCAGTTCTTC.

In this sample, this clone turned up a few times. The V gene is TRBV5-1, the J gene TRBJ2-7; D remains ambiguous. Germline V gene sequence: CDR1 SGHRS, CDR2 YFSETQ. The CDR3 extends over 13 amino acids. Trimming pared 1 base from V and 6 bases from J, leaving 11 bases between. In DNA form, the CDR3 reads TGCGCCAGCAGCTTGACCGACTCGGGCGAGCAGTACTTC. Residues: CASSLTDSGEQYF.

This clone was recorded once. The genes are TRBV18 and TRBJ2-3, with D tentatively TRBD2 (5 bases). The CDR3 is made up of 15 amino acids. Germline lookup yields CDR1 KGHSH and CDR2 LQKENI. V shed 3 bases and J shed 6 bases, with 16 bases lying between them. The CDR3 DNA follows: TGTGCCAGCTCACCTTCGGACGGACTTGTGGATACGCAGTATTTT. Translating gives CASSPSDGLVDTQYF.

V and J are TRBV30 and TRBJ2-1, with 8 bases aligning to TRBD1. The length of the CDR3 is 13 residues. Per germline, CDR1 GTSNPN and CDR2 SVGIG (reference sequence). Trimming at V came to 5 bases and at J to 8 bases, leaving 8 bases not matched to a gene. The CDR3 spells CAWDRTGWDEQFF. The CDR3 DNA reads as TGTGCCTGGGACCGGACAGGGTGGGATGAGCAGTTCTTC. The variable domain in full, completed from reference TRBV30 and TRBJ2-1, reads SQTIHQWPATLVQPVGSPLSLECTVEGTSNPNLYWYRQAAGRGLQLLFYSVGIGQISSEVPQNLSASRPQDRQFILSSKKLLLSDSGFYLCAWDRTGWDEQFFGPGTRLTVL.

This clone was detected only a few times. V usage is TRBV7-9 and J usage is TRBJ1-4, with TRBD1 matching over 7 bases. Germline CDR1 SEHNR, CDR2 FQNEAQ (reference sequence). The V gene end was trimmed by 6 bases and the J gene end by 6 bases; junction bases not matched to a gene: 10. This CDR3 contains 15 residues. The DNA for the CDR3 is TGTGCCAGCAGTTTGGCGACAGGGACTGATGAAAAACTGTTTTTT. It codes for CASSLATGTDEKLFF.

The chain employs TRBV29-1 and TRBJ2-5; 9 nucleotides agree with TRBD2. The CDR3 is 17 residues long. V was clipped by 6 bases and J by 5 bases; unmatched bases: 19. Germline V gene lookup returns CDR1 SQVTM and CDR2 ANQGSEA. The CDR3 here is CSVDQSWGKSGGETQYF. CDR3 sequence (DNA): TGCAGCGTCGACCAAAGCTGGGGCAAAAGCGGGGGGGAGACCCAGTACTTC.

For the CDR3, the DNA is TGTGCCTGGGGAGCTGGGGGGGGAGTCACTGAAGCTTTCTTT. Its protein is CAWGAGGGVTEAFF. This chain joins TRBV30 and TRBJ1-1; D might be TRBD1 (5 bases). Germline V gene data show CDR1 as GTSNPN and CDR2 as SVGIG (reference sequence). The CDR3 consists of 14 residues. V lost 5 bases, J lost 4 bases, and 17 bases lay in between.

The chain uses TRBV11-2 and TRBJ1-3; weak D call: TRBD1 (5 bases). The CDR3 runs to 14 residues. The V gene lost 3 bases and the J gene lost 2 bases, with 8 bases spanning the gap. Germline assignment: CDR1 SGHAT and CDR2 FQNNGV. In DNA, the CDR3 is TGTGCCAGCAGCTTGGGAGGGGCTGGAAACACCATATATTTT. Protein: CASSLGGAGNTIYF.

The rearrangement uses TRBV7-2 and TRBJ1-5; possible D gene TRBD1, 5 bases. Germline V gene sequence: CDR1 SGHTA, CDR2 FQGNSA. The CDR3 is 15 residues long. V was trimmed by 1 base and J by 3 bases, leaving 10 bases between them. The chain's CDR3 is CASSLDTGHNQPQHF. The CDR3 DNA reads TGTGCCAGCAGCTTAGACACAGGTCACAATCAGCCCCAGCATTTT.

The chain recombines TRBV18 with TRBJ1-3; tentative D call: TRBD1 (5 bases). The CDR3 totals 16 residues. CDR1 KGHSH and CDR2 LQKENI come from the germline V gene. V lost 6 bases and J lost 0, with 15 bases in between. CDR3 nucleotide sequence: TGTGCCAGCTCGTACACAAGGGGTTTCTCTGGAAACACCATATATTTT. Translation: CASSYTRGFSGNTIYF.

The J gene is TRBJ1-2, the V gene TRBV7-2, with unresolved D. Per germline, CDR1 SGHTA and CDR2 FQGNSA. The CDR3 contains 14 residues. Trimming shortened V by 5 bases and J by 5 bases, and 15 bases separated the two germline ends. The CDR3 sequence is CASSPGGVPYGYTF. DNA of the CDR3: TGTGCCAGCAGCCCTGGCGGGGTCCCATATGGCTACACCTTC.

The chain uses TRBV19 and TRBJ1-1, with a possible D match to TRBD1 (6 bases). Looked up from germline, CDR1 is LNHDA and CDR2 is SQIVND (reference sequence). The CDR3 has 13 amino acids. The V end lost 6 bases, the J end lost 5 bases, and 13 bases lay between the germline ends. The CDR3 loop reads CASRRGGGTEAFF. For the CDR3, the DNA is TGTGCCAGTAGGAGAGGGGGGGGGACTGAAGCTTTCTTT. Complete variable domain (other parts from reference TRBV19 and TRBJ1-1): DGGITQSPKYLFRKEGQNVTLSCEQNLNHDAMYWYRQDPGQGLRLIYYSQIVNDFQKGDIAEGYSVSREKKESFPLTVTSAQKNPTAFYLCASRRGGGTEAFFGQGTRLTVV.

This chain joins TRBV12-3 or TRBV12-4 and TRBJ1-2; D is uncertain. The CDR3 length is 13 residues. V gave up 6 bases and J gave up 4 bases, with 12 bases separating them. The DNA of the CDR3 is TGTGCCAGCAGCTTCGGGGAAACCTATGGCTACACCTTC. This translates into CASSFGETYGYTF.

J is TRBJ2-7 and V is TRBV28, with D possibly being TRBD1 (6 bases). V was trimmed by 3 bases and J by 4 bases, leaving 10 bases between them. Germline V gene lookup returns CDR1 MDHEN and CDR2 SYDVKM. The CDR3 runs to 13 residues. The CDR3 DNA sequence: TGTGCCAGCAGTTTGGGGGCTAGGTACGAGCAGTACTTC. Translated: CASSLGARYEQYF.

The chain joins TRBV5-5 to TRBJ1-1; D is unresolved. Germline CDR1 SGHKS, CDR2 YYEKEE (reference sequence). The CDR3 runs to 14 residues. Trimming took off 0 bases at V and 1 base at J, with 7 bases between the two ends. This CDR3 is CASSLVGENTEAFF. The CDR3 DNA reads TGTGCCAGCAGCTTGGTCGGAGAGAACACTGAAGCTTTCTTT.

The V call is TRBV6-2 or TRBV6-3, the J call TRBJ2-2, with 13 nucleotides matching TRBD2. V shed 2 bases and J 6 bases; nucleotides not matched to a gene: 6. Germline assignment: CDR1 MNHEY and CDR2 SVGEGT. The CDR3 spans 17 residues. CDR3 amino acids: CASSYRLAGGPPGELFF. In DNA form, the CDR3 reads TGTGCCAGCAGTTACAGACTAGCGGGGGGTCCACCCGGGGAGCTGTTTTTT.

This clone appeared once. The J gene is TRBJ2-1, the V gene TRBV5-1; 10 bases map to TRBD2. CDR1 and CDR2 (germline): SGHRS, YFSETQ. J lost 7 bases, V lost 3 bases, and 10 bases had no gene match. This CDR3 is 16 amino acids long. The CDR3 DNA reads TGCGCCAGCAGCTCGCTAAGCGGGGGGGCCTCAAATGAGCAGTTCTTC. This codes for CASSSLSGGASNEQFF.